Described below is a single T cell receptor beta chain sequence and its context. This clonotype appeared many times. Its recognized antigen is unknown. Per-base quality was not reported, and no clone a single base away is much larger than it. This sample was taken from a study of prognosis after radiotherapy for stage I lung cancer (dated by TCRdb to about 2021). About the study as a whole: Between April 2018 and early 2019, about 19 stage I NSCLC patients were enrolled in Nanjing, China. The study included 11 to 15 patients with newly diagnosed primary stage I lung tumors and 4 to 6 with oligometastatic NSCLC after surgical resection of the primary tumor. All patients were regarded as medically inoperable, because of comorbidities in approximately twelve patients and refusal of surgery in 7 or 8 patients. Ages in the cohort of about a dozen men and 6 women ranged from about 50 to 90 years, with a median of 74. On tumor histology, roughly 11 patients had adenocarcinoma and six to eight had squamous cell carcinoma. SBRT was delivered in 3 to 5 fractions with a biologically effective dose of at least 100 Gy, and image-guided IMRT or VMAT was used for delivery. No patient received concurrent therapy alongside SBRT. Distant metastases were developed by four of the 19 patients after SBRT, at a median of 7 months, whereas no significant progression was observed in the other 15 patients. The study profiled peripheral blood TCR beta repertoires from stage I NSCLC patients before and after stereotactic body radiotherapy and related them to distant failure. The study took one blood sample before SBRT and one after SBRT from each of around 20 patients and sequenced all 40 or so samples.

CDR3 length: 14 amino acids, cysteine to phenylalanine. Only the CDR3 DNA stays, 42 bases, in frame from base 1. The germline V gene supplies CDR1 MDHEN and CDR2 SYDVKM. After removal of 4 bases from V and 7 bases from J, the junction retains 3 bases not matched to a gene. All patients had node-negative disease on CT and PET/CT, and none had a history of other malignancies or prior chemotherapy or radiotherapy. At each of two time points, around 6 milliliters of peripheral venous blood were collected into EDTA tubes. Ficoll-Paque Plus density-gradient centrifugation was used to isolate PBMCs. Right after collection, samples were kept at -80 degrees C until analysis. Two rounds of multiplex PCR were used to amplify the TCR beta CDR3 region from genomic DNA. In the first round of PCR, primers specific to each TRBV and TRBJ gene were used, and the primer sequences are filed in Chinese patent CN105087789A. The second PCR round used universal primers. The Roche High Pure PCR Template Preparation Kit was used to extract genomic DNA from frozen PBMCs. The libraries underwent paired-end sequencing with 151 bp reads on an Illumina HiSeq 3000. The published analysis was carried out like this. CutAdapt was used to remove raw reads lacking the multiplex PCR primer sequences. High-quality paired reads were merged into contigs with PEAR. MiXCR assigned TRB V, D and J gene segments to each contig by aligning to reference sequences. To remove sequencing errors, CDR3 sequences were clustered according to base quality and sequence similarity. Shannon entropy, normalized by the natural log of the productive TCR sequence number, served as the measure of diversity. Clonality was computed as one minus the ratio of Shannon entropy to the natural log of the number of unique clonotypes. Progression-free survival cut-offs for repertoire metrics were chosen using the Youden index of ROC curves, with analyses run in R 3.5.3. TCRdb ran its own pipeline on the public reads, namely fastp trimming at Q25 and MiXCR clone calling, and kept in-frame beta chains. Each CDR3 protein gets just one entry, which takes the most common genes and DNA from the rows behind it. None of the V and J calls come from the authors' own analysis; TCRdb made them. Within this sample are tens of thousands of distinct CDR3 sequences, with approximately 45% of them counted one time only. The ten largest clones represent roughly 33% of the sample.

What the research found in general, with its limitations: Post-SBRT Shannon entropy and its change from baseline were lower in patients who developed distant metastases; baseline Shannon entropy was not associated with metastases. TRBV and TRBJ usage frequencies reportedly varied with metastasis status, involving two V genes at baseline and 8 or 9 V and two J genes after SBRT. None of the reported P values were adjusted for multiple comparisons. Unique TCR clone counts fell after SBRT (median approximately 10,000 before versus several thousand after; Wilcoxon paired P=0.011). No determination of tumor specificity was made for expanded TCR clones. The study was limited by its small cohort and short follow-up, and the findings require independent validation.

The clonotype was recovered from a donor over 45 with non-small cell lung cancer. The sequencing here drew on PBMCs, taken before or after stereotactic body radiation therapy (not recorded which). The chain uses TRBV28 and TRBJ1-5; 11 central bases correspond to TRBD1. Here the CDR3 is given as CASSSGQGDQPQHF. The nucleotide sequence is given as TGTGCCAGCAGTTCGGGACAGGGGGACCAGCCCCAGCATTTT. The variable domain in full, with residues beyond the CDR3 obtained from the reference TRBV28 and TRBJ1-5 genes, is DVKVTQSSRYLVKRTGEKVFLECVQDMDHENMFWYRQDPGLGLRLIYFSYDVKMKEKGDIPEGYSVSREKKERFSLILESASTNQTSMYLCASSSGQGDQPQHFGDGTRLSIL.